The table lists the clone carrying this T cell receptor (beta chain) with many counts. By 5'RACE template switching, TCR cDNA was produced, with a universal primer site and UMIs added in the process. TCRdb re-derived calls from the 5' RACE reads in MiXCR, one entry per CDR3 protein. There are over 120,000 distinct CDR3 sequences in the sample; 5% to 7.5% occur only once, and under 0.8% lies in the top ten. This record comes from a study of T cells after yellow fever vaccination. The CDR3 covers 15 residues. Trimming cost V 0 bases and J 7 bases; bases outside gene matches: 6. Germline values: CDR1 DFQATT, CDR2 SNEGSKA (reference sequence).

This clonotype was obtained from a man aged 30 to 45 who received the YFV17D yellow fever vaccine. The gene calls are TRBV20-1 and TRBJ2-1, with 10 bases matching TRBD2. Sequencing was performed on CD4+ T cells sorted from PBMCs, taken 10 days after the yellow fever booster vaccination. CDR3 coding DNA: TGCAGTGCTAGAGAAAATAGCGGGAGGTGGAATGAGCAGTTCTTC. Its translation: CSARENSGRWNEQFF.